The following is a T cell receptor beta chain sequence with its context. The antigen is unknown. The data derive from a study of cytomegalovirus exposure and HLA in healthy donors. Study-wide results and caveats: Being productive about 90% or about 30% of the time was typical of most TCR beta V segments in an earlier analysis.

The PCR ran on 60 Vbeta and 13 Jbeta primers. Only in-frame clones appear in the TCRdb table, and some are missing; sequencing was by immunoSEQ multiplex PCR. The profile covers 90,000 to 130,000 clones, with approximately 83% appearing a single time and 1.5% to 2% taken by the ten largest. This CDR3 spans 13 amino acids. Per the germline V gene, CDR1 is SNHLY and CDR2 is FYNNEI. Trimming took 7 bases from V and 4 from J; bases not matched to a gene: 4. At the time of sampling, donors were nominally healthy, though unrecorded immune exposures were likely. The receptor was isolated from a man aged 40-55 years in good health and CMV-seronegative. The sequenced sample consisted of PBMCs. The V gene is TRBV2, the J gene TRBJ2-1, with 7 bases identical to TRBD1. CDR3 DNA: TGTGCCAGCAAGGTGGGACAGTACAATGAGCAGTTCTTC. Protein product: CASKVGQYNEQFF.